This T cell receptor beta chain was recorded in a study of T-cell reconstitution after alpha-beta-depleted transplantation in children. Overall study results and limits: One year post-transplant, T-cell counts and diversity were largely derived from T cells produced anew. Reports say that about two months after transplant, the alpha-beta T cells came out of several hundred graft clones that had expanded. Surviving recipient T cells and thymic progenitors accounted for the high day-60 TCRbeta diversity observed in some patients.

Comments on this clonotype: Antigen: not known.

Between the trimmed V and J ends, which lost 0 bases and 4 bases, there was a span of 15 bases. This CDR3 contains 15 residues. Germline CDR1 DFQATT, CDR2 SNEGSKA (reference sequence). A TCRbeta library incorporating unique molecular identifiers was prepared. TCRdb redid the calling of the PCR reads with MiXCR, one entry per CDR3 protein. This sample has around 490,000 distinct CDR3 sequences; over 9.5% occur once, and the top ten carry 12% to 15%. The sequenced sample was PBMCs, mostly from graft donor cells, obtained 180 days after TCRalphabeta/CD19-depleted stem cell transplant. The sequence derives from a female patient aged 2 to 10 who had a stem cell transplant for aplastic anemia, so the T cells may come from the graft donor. The rearrangement joins TRBV20-1 to TRBJ2-5; D is possibly TRBD2 (6 bases). The CDR3, as DNA: TGCAGTGCTAGAGATACGACGGGAGCGGGAGAGACCCAGTACTTC. Translated: CSARDTTGAGETQYF.